This entry lists 19 T cell receptor beta chains sequenced from one sample in a study of shared clonotypes between healthy human individuals. Naive CD8 cells lacked CD45RO, underwent positive selection for CCR7 and left out terminally differentiated effector memory CD45RA+ cells. Repertoires were generated with immunoSEQ multiplex PCR, while TCRdb's copy carries only in-frame clones and drops some. The sample includes about 1,800,000 clones, approximately 95% of them seen just once. The sequencing sample was made of naive CD8+ T cells sorted from blood. Receptors were obtained from a man younger than 35 in good health.

This chain links TRBV6-6 with TRBJ1-1, with TRBD1 as a possible D gene (5 bases). The V end lost 8 bases, the J end lost 8 bases, and 12 bases lay between the germline ends. The germline CDR1 and CDR2 sequences are MNHNY and SVGAGI (reference sequence). This CDR3 region has 11 residues. CDR3 residues: CASGPRGEAFF. CDR3 coding DNA: TGTGCCAGCGGGCCCCGGGGGGAAGCTTTCTTT.

The chain has TRBV7-8 and TRBJ2-1; D uncertain. This CDR3 is built from 12 residues. Trimming cost V 1 base and J 13 bases, with 11 bases left between them. Germline V gene lookup returns CDR1 SGHVS and CDR2 FQNEAQ. CDR3 in DNA: TGTGCCAGCAGCTTAGGAGATAACCCCCAGTTCTTC. Translating it yields CASSLGDNPQFF.

As for this clone: Other DNA sequences in the same sample also yield this CDR3. V and J are TRBV5-6 and TRBJ2-7; no reliable D call. CDR3 length equals 12 residues. The ends were cut back, 0 bases at V and 4 bases at J, with 5 bases in the middle. CDR1 is SGHDT, CDR2 YYEEEE, per germline. The CDR3 nucleotides are TGTGCCAGCAGCTTGGGAGAATACGAGCAGTACTTC. It is translated as CASSLGEYEQYF.

V usage is TRBV11-2 and J usage is TRBJ2-7; D gene unclear. CDR1 and CDR2 (germline): SGHAT, FQNNGV. CDR3 length: 16 amino acids. Deletions cut 0 bases from V and 5 bases from J, with 17 bases between. Here the CDR3 DNA reads TGTGCCAGCAGCTTAGATTTCGCGGCAGGTCGAAACGAGCAGTACTTC. Its translation is CASSLDFAAGRNEQYF.

The V and J genes are TRBV5-6 and TRBJ2-1; D might be TRBD2 (6 bases). V was shortened by 1 base and J by 7 bases, with 15 bases between the two germline ends. In germline, CDR1 is SGHDT, CDR2 YYEEEE. The CDR3 spans 15 residues. CDR3 sequence: CASSLQTYGGNEQFF. The DNA of the CDR3 is TGTGCCAGCAGCTTGCAAACATATGGGGGGAATGAGCAGTTCTTC.

The chain is built from TRBV19 and TRBJ2-5; D is perhaps TRBD1 or TRBD2 (5 bases each). The germline V and J ends were trimmed by 3 bases and 7 bases, with 15 bases remaining between them. Germline-derived CDR1 and CDR2 are LNHDA and SQIVND (reference sequence). The CDR3 sequence is 14 residues long. CDR3 bases: TGTGCCAGTAGTATGTCGGTCGCAGGGAGGACCCAGTACTTC. This codes for CASSMSVAGRTQYF.

The rearrangement uses TRBV27 and TRBJ2-7; D may correspond to TRBD1 or TRBD2 (5 bases each). The germline gives CDR1 MNHEY, CDR2 SMNVEV (reference sequence). V shed 4 bases and J shed 5 bases, with 15 bases lying between them. The CDR3 covers 14 residues. The CDR3 DNA reads TGTGCCAGCAGTTCTAGAGGGGCTCTGAACGAGCAGTACTTC. Translated: CASSSRGALNEQYF.

The gene calls are TRBV6-6 and TRBJ2-2; D remains ambiguous. This CDR3 region has 12 residues. The V end lost 7 bases, the J end lost 8 bases, and 11 bases lay between the germline ends. Germline V gene sequence: CDR1 MNHNY, CDR2 SVGAGI (reference sequence). The CDR3 sequence: CASTEHSGELFF. DNA for the CDR3: TGTGCCAGCACTGAGCACTCGGGGGAGCTGTTTTTT.

The chain uses TRBV2 and TRBJ1-1; perhaps TRBD1 as D (5 bases). V was cut by 2 bases and J by 1 base, with 8 bases left in between. The germline V gene encodes CDR1 SNHLY and CDR2 FYNNEI. The CDR3 runs to 14 residues. CDR3 amino acids: CASSELGANTEAFF. CDR3 sequence (DNA): TGTGCCAGCAGTGAATTAGGGGCGAACACTGAAGCTTTCTTT.

The rearrangement joins TRBV7-3 to TRBJ1-2; TRBD1 matches 9 bases. Germline V lookup: CDR1 SGHTA, CDR2 FQGTGA. Trimming removed 1 base from V and 8 bases from J; junction bases left unmatched: 11. The CDR3 consists of 16 residues. For the CDR3, the DNA is TGTGCCAGCAGCTTAAAAGCCGGGACAGGGCGAAGGGGCTACACCTTC. It yields the protein CASSLKAGTGRRGYTF.

The chain couples TRBV13 to TRBJ2-1; TRBD2 aligns across 7 bases. The CDR3 sequence is 15 residues long. Per germline, CDR1 PRHDT and CDR2 FYEKMQ (reference sequence). V was pared by 5 bases and J by 3 bases, with 7 bases of the junction left unmatched. CDR3 sequence (DNA): TGTGCCAGCAGCGATACCGGGACTAACTACAATGAGCAGTTCTTC. It specifies CASSDTGTNYNEQFF. The whole variable domain, remainder taken from reference TRBV13 and TRBJ2-1, is AAGVIQSPRHLIKEKRETATLKCYPIPRHDTVYWYQQGPGQDPQFLISFYEKMQSDKGSIPDRFSAQQFSDYHSELNMSSLELGDSALYFCASSDTGTNYNEQFFGPGTRLTVL.

In DNA form, the CDR3 reads TGTGCCAGCAGCCGCGGGCTAGCGGCTTACCAAGAGACCCAGTACTTC. Translated, it gives CASSRGLAAYQETQYF. This chain links TRBV5-6 with TRBJ2-5; 7 positions agree with TRBD2. The CDR3 extends over 16 amino acids. CDR1 and CDR2 (germline): SGHDT, YYEEEE. V lost 4 bases, J lost 0 bases, and 9 bases stayed unmatched.

The gene calls are TRBV2 and TRBJ1-1; 7 bases align to TRBD1. The junction had 4 bases not matched to a gene; V was cut back by 0 bases and J by 0 bases. CDR3 length: 16 amino acids. Germline V gene lookup returns CDR1 SNHLY and CDR2 FYNNEI. The CDR3 spells CASSEALGTVNTEAFF. In nucleotides, the CDR3 is TGTGCCAGCAGTGAAGCGCTCGGGACAGTGAACACTGAAGCTTTCTTT.

Of note for this clone: The same CDR3 arises from other DNA sequences in this sample as well. This chain uses TRBV14 with TRBJ1-5; no reliable D call. The CDR3 has 13 amino acids. Germline V lookup: CDR1 SGHDN, CDR2 FVKESK. V lost 2 bases to trimming and J lost 1 base, with 3 bases between them. CDR3 loop: CASSQYSNQPQHF. CDR3 sequence (DNA): TGTGCCAGCAGCCAATACAGCAATCAGCCCCAGCATTTT.

The rearrangement links TRBV19 to TRBJ1-5; D is uncertain. Germline CDR1 is LNHDA and CDR2 is SQIVND (reference sequence). Trimming shortened V by 6 bases and J by 3 bases, and 12 bases separated the two germline ends. This CDR3 is built from 14 residues. CDR3 nucleotides: TGTGCCAGTAGCCACGTCGGGATCAATCAGCCCCAGCATTTT. It encodes CASSHVGINQPQHF.

The chain couples TRBV27 to TRBJ2-2, with D unresolved. The CDR3 is 13 amino acids. V lost 7 bases and J 5 bases, leaving 11 bases between the germline ends. The germline gives CDR1 MNHEY, CDR2 SMNVEV (reference sequence). CDR3 sequence: CASMRPETGELFF. CDR3 DNA: TGTGCCAGCATGCGTCCTGAAACCGGGGAGCTGTTTTTT.

The chain combines TRBV29-1 with TRBJ1-2; 8 bases fit TRBD1. This CDR3 spans 14 amino acids. The trim removed 4 bases at V and 3 bases at J, leaving 7 bases unmatched. Germline values: CDR1 SQVTM, CDR2 ANQGSEA. The CDR3 coding sequence is TGCAGCGTTGTCCCGACAGGGGAACACTATGGCTACACCTTC. Residues: CSVVPTGEHYGYTF. The entire variable domain, with the rest obtained from reference TRBV29-1 and TRBJ1-2, is as follows: SAVISQKPSRDICQRGTSLTIQCQVDSQVTMMFWYRQQPGQSLTLIATANQGSEATYESGFVIDKFPISRPNLTFSTLTVSNMSPEDSSIYLCSVVPTGEHYGYTFGSGTRLTVV.

The V gene is TRBV6-6, the J gene TRBJ2-3; possibly TRBD1 or TRBD2 for D (5 bases each). This CDR3 contains 14 residues. The germline V gene encodes CDR1 MNHNY and CDR2 SVGAGI (reference sequence). V was pared by 7 bases and J by 0 bases, with 11 bases between. The chain's CDR3 is CASNNGDSTDTQYF. For the CDR3, the DNA is TGTGCCAGCAACAACGGGGACAGCACAGATACGCAGTATTTT.

CDR3 in DNA: TGTGCCAGCAGCGTAGGGGCGGAAGGGGACACTGAAGCTTTCTTT. It codes for CASSVGAEGDTEAFF. This chain connects TRBV9 to TRBJ1-1; maybe TRBD1 (5 bases). Germline assignment: CDR1 SGDLS and CDR2 YYNGEE. Deletions cut 0 bases from V and 3 bases from J, with 12 bases between. The CDR3 runs 15 residues.